This entry describes one T cell receptor beta chain. Using immunoSEQ multiplex PCR, the repertoire was profiled, and TCRdb retains in-frame clones only, with some absent. Of about 320,000 clones in the sample, 85% were seen once. This sample is drawn from a study of blood T cell repertoires in COVID-19. The overall study: There were acute and convalescent COVID-19 samples, and they came from the United States, Italy and Spain. From T cells, B-cell-depleted T cells, or PBMCs came the material, which was cDNA or gDNA.

The germline V and J ends were trimmed by 4 bases and 0 bases, with 13 bases remaining between them. Germline values: CDR1 SGHRS, CDR2 YFSETQ. CDR3 length equals 15 residues. In terms of age and location, participants ranged from roughly 18 to 90 years and lived in roughly 22 US areas. Individuals in the exposed group had encountered a COVID-19 case within 2 weeks preceding study entry. This receptor was taken from a woman in her twenties or thirties who had been exposed to COVID-19. J is TRBJ1-1 and V is TRBV5-1; D remains unclear. The sequencing input was PBMCs or T cells enriched from blood (not recorded which). In nucleotides, the CDR3 is TGCGCCAGCAGCCTGGTGGCAGCGATGAACACTGAAGCTTTCTTT. Translation: CASSLVAAMNTEAFF.